A single T cell receptor beta chain is shown here with its context. This CDR3 has 11 amino acids. V shed 2 bases and J shed 7 bases, with 8 bases lying between them. Germline assignment: CDR1 SQVTM and CDR2 ANQGSEA. The data stem from a study of blood T cell repertoires in COVID-19. Method: immunoSEQ multiplex PCR; TCRdb's copy keeps in-frame clones and lacks some. The sample lists 300,000 to 350,000 clones; 90% were seen once. The gene calls are TRBV29-1 and TRBJ1-2; maybe TRBD1 (5 bases). This receptor was taken from a woman in her twenties or thirties who had been exposed to COVID-19. Sequenced material: PBMCs or T cells enriched from blood (not recorded which). The CDR3 region is CSVEHGGGYTF. CDR3 nucleotides: TGCAGCGTTGAACACGGGGGTGGCTACACCTTC.